Each of the 14 T cell receptor beta chains below was sequenced from the same sample in a study of T cell repertoires and Cas9 in healthy adults. The protocol was immunoSEQ multiplex PCR, while the TCRdb copy is restricted to in-frame clones and leaves out a portion. The profile covers 20,000 to 25,000 clones, with 90% appearing a single time and 0.69% taken by the ten largest. Sequencing was performed on CD4+ effector T cells (CD127+, CD25-, CD137-, CD154-) from PBMCs; culture status not recorded. The receptor set was obtained from a human donor in good health.

The chain employs TRBV11-3 and TRBJ1-3; D gene uncertain. CDR3 length equals 13 residues. Germline loops: CDR1 SGHNT, CDR2 YENEEA. Trimming shortened V by 1 base and J by 4 bases, and 5 bases separated the two germline ends. The CDR3 loop is CASSLGRGNTIYF. The CDR3 region has the DNA TGTGCCAGCAGCTTAGGACGAGGAAACACCATATATTTT.

This sequence joins TRBV5-6 and TRBJ2-1; tentative D call: TRBD1 (6 bases). The CDR3 runs to 19 residues. Germline V gene sequence: CDR1 SGHDT, CDR2 YYEEEE. Trimming cost V 6 bases and J 2 bases, with 27 bases left between them. The chain's CDR3 is CASTPQGYYRDGAYNEQFF. The CDR3 bases are TGTGCCAGCACTCCACAGGGATACTACCGGGACGGGGCCTACAATGAGCAGTTCTTC.

This clone occurred once. V and J are TRBV6-6 and TRBJ1-4; 8 bases map to TRBD1. The germline V gene has CDR1 MNHNY and CDR2 SVGAGI (reference sequence). This CDR3 comprises 15 residues. V gave up 5 bases and J gave up 6 bases; unmatched junction bases: 8. CDR3 sequence: CASSAGTGFDEKLFF. In nucleotides, the CDR3 is TGTGCCAGCAGTGCGGGGACAGGTTTTGATGAAAAACTGTTTTTT.

V gene TRBV5-1 combines with J gene TRBJ2-5; 11 positions agree with TRBD2. V trimming: 4 bases; J trimming: 9 bases; junction bases outside the gene matches: 11. Germline V CDR1 and CDR2: SGHRS, YFSETQ. CDR3 length: 15 amino acids. The CDR3 nucleotides are TGCGCCAGCAGCCCAGCGACTAGCGGGGATACGGCCCAGTACTTC. The encoded protein is CASSPATSGDTAQYF.

The chain joins TRBV21-1 to TRBJ2-1; the DNA was not used to check the table's D call, TRBD2. TRBV21-1 is a documented pseudogene. The CDR3 has 16 residues. The CDR3 sequence: CASSARRDRDPSEQFF. The DNA for the CDR3 is TGTGCCAGCAGCGCCCGGCGGGACCGAGATCCCAGTGAGCAGTTCTTC.

This chain uses TRBV7-6 with TRBJ2-1, with 11 nucleotides matching TRBD2. The CDR3 runs 16 residues. Germline CDR1 SGHVS, CDR2 FNYEAQ. Germline trimming cut 3 bases from V and 5 bases from J; bases unmatched to any gene: 6. The DNA for the CDR3 is TGTGCCAGCAGCTTGGAGGGACTAGCGGTAGACAATGAGCAGTTCTTC. Its protein product is CASSLEGLAVDNEQFF.

The chain carries TRBV10-3 and TRBJ1-3, with D maybe TRBD1 (5 bases). Looked up from germline, CDR1 is ENHRY and CDR2 is SYGVKD. V was cut by 0 bases and J by 1 base, with 7 bases left in between. There are 15 residues in the CDR3. DNA for the CDR3: TGTGCCATCAGTGAGTCGAGGGGTTCTGGAAACACCATATATTTT. It is translated as CAISESRGSGNTIYF.

The V and J genes are TRBV28 and TRBJ1-2; D remains ambiguous. The CDR3 extends over 12 amino acids. The germline V gene encodes CDR1 MDHEN and CDR2 SYDVKM. V dropped 6 bases and J dropped 1 base, with 6 bases sitting between them. The CDR3 DNA reads TGTGCCAGCAGCCGGAATAACTATGGCTACACCTTC. Its translation: CASSRNNYGYTF.

The chain uses TRBV18 and TRBJ2-7, with D maybe TRBD1 (6 bases). The CDR3 totals 16 residues. Trimming stripped 2 bases from V and 2 bases from J, with 16 bases between. Germline V gene data show CDR1 as KGHSH and CDR2 as LQKENI. The CDR3 loop reads CASSPGLQGTTYEQYF. The CDR3 DNA follows: TGTGCCAGCTCACCAGGGTTACAGGGAACTACCTACGAGCAGTACTTC.

This chain joins TRBV25-1 and TRBJ1-6; a weak D match, TRBD1 (6 bases). V lost 4 bases to trimming and J lost 5 bases, with 12 bases between them. The CDR3 length is 15 residues. CDR1 MGHDK and CDR2 SYGVNS come from the germline V gene. This CDR3 is CASSVLDRDNSPLHF. CDR3 coding DNA: TGTGCCAGCAGTGTTCTGGACAGAGATAATTCACCCCTCCACTTT.

CDR3 sequence (DNA): TGCAGCGGCGGGACAGGGGAAGAAGGAAACGCTTTCTTT. Translating gives CSGGTGEEGNAFF. The chain combines TRBV29-1 with TRBJ1-1; 10 bases agree with TRBD1. Losses at the gene ends were 7 bases for V and 11 bases for J; bases not matched to a gene: 13. CDR1 is SQVTM and CDR2 is ANQGSEA in the germline V gene. The CDR3 has 13 amino acids.

The chain links TRBV5-6 to TRBJ2-5; D may match TRBD1 or TRBD2 (5 bases each). The CDR3 is made up of 14 amino acids. Germline loops: CDR1 SGHDT, CDR2 YYEEEE. Trimming took 3 bases from V and 4 from J, leaving 13 bases between them. The DNA for the CDR3 is TGTGCCAGCAGCTCCCGTGGGGGTCCAGAGACCCAGTACTTC. The encoded protein is CASSSRGGPETQYF.

The table lists this clone with a few counts. V and J are TRBV29-1 and TRBJ2-5; the D call may be TRBD1 or TRBD2 (6 bases each). V shed 7 bases and J shed 5 bases, with 14 bases lying between them. The CDR3 length is 12 residues. Germline V gene data show CDR1 as SQVTM and CDR2 as ANQGSEA. CDR3 sequence: CSGGATGETQYF. The CDR3 region has the DNA TGCAGCGGGGGGGCTACCGGGGAGACCCAGTACTTC.

The chain joins TRBV4-1 to TRBJ2-5; 8 bases are a match to TRBD2. The CDR3 consists of 16 residues. Trimming at V came to 2 bases and at J to 5 bases, leaving 10 bases not matched to a gene. Germline values: CDR1 MGHRA, CDR2 YSYEKL. As DNA, the CDR3 is TGCGCCAGCAGCCAATGGAGCGGGGGACCAGGGGAGACCCAGTACTTC. Its translation is CASSQWSGGPGETQYF.